This T cell receptor beta chain was sequenced during a study of shared clonotypes between healthy human individuals. Notes on the study in general: Large depth notwithstanding, sorted-subset sequencing proved incomplete by rarefaction.

The method was immunoSEQ multiplex PCR; TCRdb's version includes in-frame clones alone and lacks a portion of them. Of about 1,900,000 clones in the sample, roughly 95% are singletons; the top ten hold 0.9% to 1.5%. Positive CCR7 selection of CD45RO-negative cells yielded the naive CD8 cells, and terminally differentiated effector memory CD45RA+ cells were excluded. A remark on this clone: The antigen is undetermined.

The germline CDR1 and CDR2 sequences are LNHNV and YYDKDF (reference sequence). V gave up 4 bases and J gave up 5 bases, with 21 bases separating them. This CDR3 has 16 residues. This TCR came from a man aged 18 to 29 in good health. The sample comprised naive CD8+ T cells sorted from blood. J is TRBJ2-7 and V is TRBV15; D is possibly TRBD2 (7 bases). The CDR3 DNA reads as TGTGCCACCAGCATCTGGGGGGGCCTTCTCCATGACGAGCAGTACTTC. This sequence encodes CATSIWGGLLHDEQYF.